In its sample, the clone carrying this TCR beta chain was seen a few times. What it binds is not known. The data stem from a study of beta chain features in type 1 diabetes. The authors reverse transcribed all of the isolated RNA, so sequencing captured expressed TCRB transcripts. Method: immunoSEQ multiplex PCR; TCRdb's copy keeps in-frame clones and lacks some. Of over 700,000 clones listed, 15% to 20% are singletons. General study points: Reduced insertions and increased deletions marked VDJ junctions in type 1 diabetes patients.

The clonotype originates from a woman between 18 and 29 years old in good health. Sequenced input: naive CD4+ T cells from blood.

CDR3 in DNA: TGTGCCAGCAGTGAAAAGGGATACACTGAAGCTTTCTTT. The encoded protein is CASSEKGYTEAFF. The chain joins TRBV2 to TRBJ1-1; D ambiguous. Trimming removed 2 bases from V and 3 bases from J, with 7 bases in between. Germline V gene sequence: CDR1 SNHLY, CDR2 FYNNEI. The CDR3 has 13 residues. Combining the CDR3 with reference TRBV2 and TRBJ1-1 gives the whole variable domain EPEVTQTPSHQVTQMGQEVILRCVPISNHLYFYWYRQILGQKVEFLVSFYNNEISEKSEIFDDQFSVERPDGSNFTLKIRSTKLEDSAMYFCASSEKGYTEAFFGQGTRLTVV.